This passage covers 27 T cell receptor beta chains from one sample sequenced in a study of T-cell reconstitution after alpha-beta-depleted transplantation in children. Unique molecular identifiers were incorporated into the prepared TCRbeta library. TCRdb analysed the PCR reads with MiXCR anew, one entry per CDR3 protein. This sample yields around 490,000 distinct CDR3 sequences, of which about an eighth are seen a single time; 12% to 15% belongs to the top ten. Source: PBMCs, mostly from graft donor cells, taken 180 days after TCRalphabeta/CD19-depleted stem cell transplant. The receptors shown here come from a female patient between 2 and 15 years old who had a stem cell transplant for aplastic anemia, so the T cells may come from the graft donor.

This clonotype was picked up many times. The genes are TRBV28 and TRBJ2-2; D possibly matches TRBD1 or TRBD2 (5 bases each). CDR1 MDHEN and CDR2 SYDVKM come from the germline V gene. This CDR3 contains 15 residues. Trimming took 6 bases from V and 4 from J, leaving 15 bases between them. The CDR3 sequence is CASSRQRAGTGELFF. CDR3 sequence (DNA): TGTGCCAGCAGCCGACAGAGGGCGGGCACCGGGGAGCTGTTTTTT.

The chain employs TRBV3-1 and TRBJ1-2; D is uncertain. The CDR3 is made up of 13 amino acids. The V and J ends lost 4 bases and 7 bases respectively, with 13 bases between them. Germline-derived CDR1 and CDR2 are LGHDT and YNNKEL (reference sequence). CDR3 DNA: TGTGCCAGCAGCCCAGATGAGGCCGGTGGCTACACCTTC. It translates to CASSPDEAGGYTF. The variable domain in full, with the rest retrieved from reference TRBV3-1 and TRBJ1-2, is DTAVSQTPKYLVTQMGNDKSIKCEQNLGHDTMYWYKQDSKKFLKIMFSYNNKELIINETVPNRFSPKSPDKAHLNLHINSLELGDSAVYFCASSPDEAGGYTFGSGTRLTVV.

This chain joins TRBV4-2 and TRBJ2-3; possibly TRBD2 for D (6 bases). The CDR3 contains 14 residues. Deletions cut 1 base from V and 4 bases from J, with 9 bases between. From germline, CDR1 is LGHNA and CDR2 YNFKEQ. In DNA, the CDR3 is TGTGCCAGCAGCCAAGTCGGGAGTCCAGATACGCAGTATTTT. Protein sequence: CASSQVGSPDTQYF.

This clonotype occurred a few times. The chain is built from TRBV27 and TRBJ2-1; no firm D call. CDR3 length: 13 residues. V was clipped by 0 bases and J by 9 bases, with 9 bases between them. The germline CDR1 and CDR2 sequences are MNHEY and SMNVEV (reference sequence). DNA for the CDR3: TGTGCCAGCAGTTTATCCCCATTGAGTGAGCAGTTCTTC. Translating gives CASSLSPLSEQFF.

The chain has TRBV20-1 and TRBJ2-1; D perhaps matches TRBD2 (7 bases). Trimming cost V 1 base and J 3 bases, with 16 bases left between them. This CDR3 has 16 amino acids. CDR1 and CDR2 (germline): DFQATT, SNEGSKA (reference sequence). The CDR3 DNA follows: TGCAGTGCTAGAGCCATGGACAGCGGGATCTACAATGAGCAGTTCTTC. As protein: CSARAMDSGIYNEQFF.

The J gene is TRBJ2-1, the V gene TRBV12-3 or TRBV12-4; D remains ambiguous. The CDR3 is 15 amino acids. Trimming removed 5 bases at V and 1 base at J, with 12 bases between. CDR3 in amino acids: CASSTGRTSYNEQFF. CDR3 bases: TGTGCCAGCAGTACTGGGCGAACATCCTACAATGAGCAGTTCTTC.

This clonotype was seen a handful of times. This chain uses TRBV20-1 with TRBJ2-2; TRBD2 agrees at 9 bases. This CDR3 region has 17 residues. Trimming cost V 0 bases and J 5 bases; bases outside gene matches: 10. Germline CDR1 DFQATT, CDR2 SNEGSKA (reference sequence). CDR3 DNA sequence: TGCAGTGCTAGAGATCTGAGGGGACTAGCAGATACCGGGGAGCTGTTTTTT. Protein product: CSARDLRGLADTGELFF.

The genes are TRBV25-1 and TRBJ2-3; D may be TRBD1 (6 bases). V was trimmed by 1 base and J by 6 bases, leaving 14 bases between them. CDR1 and CDR2 (germline): MGHDK, SYGVNS. The CDR3 totals 15 residues. Here the CDR3 DNA reads TGTGCCAGCAGTGAATTGGGGGCTCTCCCCGATACGCAGTATTTT. Its translation: CASSELGALPDTQYF. The full variable domain, in which reference TRBV25-1 and TRBJ2-3 provide the parts outside the CDR3, is EADIYQTPRYLVIGTGKKITLECSQTMGHDKMYWYQQDPGMELHLIHYSYGVNSTEKGDLSSESTVSRIRTEHFPLTLESARPSHTSQYLCASSELGALPDTQYFGPGTRLTVL.

This clonotype was found many times. The genes are TRBV7-2 and TRBJ2-5, with TRBD1 matching 8 bases. This CDR3 is 17 amino acids long. The trim removed 4 bases at V and 4 bases at J, leaving 14 bases unmatched. Germline values: CDR1 SGHTA, CDR2 FQGNSA. The CDR3, as DNA: TGTGCCAGCAGCTGGGGTGGGGGGACAGGCATGGCAGAGACCCAGTACTTC. Protein product: CASSWGGGTGMAETQYF.

Points on this clonotype: Germline is not matched at one junction end, which may reflect a read error. This chain uses TRBV5-1 with TRBJ1-1; tentatively, D is TRBD1 (6 bases). The CDR3 has 14 amino acids. CDR1 SGHRS and CDR2 YFSETQ come from the germline V gene. The chain's CDR3 is CASTVRGFGTDAFF. The DNA of the CDR3 is TGCGCCAGCACCGTGAGGGGGTTCGGGACTGACGCTTTCTTT. Supplemented by reference TRBV5-1 and TRBJ1-1, the full variable domain reads KAGVTQTPRYLIKTRGQQVTLSCSPISGHRSVSWYQQTPGQGLQFLFEYFSETQRNKGNFPGRFSGRQFSNSRSEMNVSTLELGDSALYLCASTVRGFGTDAFFGQGTRLTVV.

This clonotype came up many times. V usage is TRBV12-3 or TRBV12-4 and J usage is TRBJ2-4; D is possibly TRBD2 (6 bases). Trimming cost V 5 bases and J 0 bases, with 17 bases left between them. The CDR3 is 17 residues long. Here the CDR3 DNA reads TGTGCCAGCAGTCCTGGCGGACTAAGACTAGCCAAAAACATTCAGTACTTC. Protein product: CASSPGGLRLAKNIQYF.

This clonotype has a count of ten or more. The chain carries TRBV29-1 and TRBJ2-7, with 11 bases that match TRBD1. After removal of 7 bases from V and 0 bases from J, the junction contained 14 bases not matched to a gene. The CDR3 sequence is 17 residues long. Germline values: CDR1 SQVTM, CDR2 ANQGSEA. CDR3 coding DNA: TGCAGCGCTGCCCTTGCCCCCGGGACAGGGGGCTCCTACGAGCAGTACTTC. It yields the protein CSAALAPGTGGSYEQYF.

V gene TRBV9 combines with J gene TRBJ1-2, with 10 nucleotides matching TRBD1. The CDR3 sequence is 15 residues long. Trimming took 1 base from V and 8 from J; bases not matched to a gene: 8. CDR1 and CDR2 from the germline V gene are SGDLS and YYNGEE. The CDR3 DNA sequence: TGTGCCAGCAGCGTATACGCAGGACAGGGGGGAGGCTACACCTTC. Protein: CASSVYAGQGGGYTF.

The genes are TRBV6-5 and TRBJ2-3; the match to TRBD2 covers 7 bases. The V gene end was trimmed by 0 bases and the J gene end by 0 bases; junction bases not matched to a gene: 3. This CDR3 region has 16 residues. Germline V gives CDR1 MNHEY, CDR2 SVGAGI. The CDR3 DNA is TGTGCCAGCAGTTACTCGTCCGGGGGGAGCACAGATACGCAGTATTTT. It is translated as CASSYSSGGSTDTQYF.

This clonotype was seen a few times. The rearrangement uses TRBV10-3 and TRBJ2-4; weak D call: TRBD1 (7 bases). Trimming left V 3 bases short and J 2 bases short, with 14 bases between. Germline CDR1 reads ENHRY; CDR2 reads SYGVKD. The CDR3 extends over 16 amino acids. The CDR3 DNA reads as TGTGCCATCAGTGAAAAGGAGGGGGCGACCAAAAACATTCAGTACTTC. Translated, it gives CAISEKEGATKNIQYF.

This clonotype was detected only a few times. This chain uses TRBV11-2 with TRBJ2-3; TRBD2 matches at 14 bases. V shed 5 bases and J 3 bases; nucleotides not matched to a gene: 16. The CDR3 contains 20 residues. Germline-derived CDR1 and CDR2 are SGHAT and FQNNGV. DNA for the CDR3: TGTGCCAGCAGCCGCACACCCCATGATGGGACTAGCGGGAGAACAGATACGCAGTATTTT. Its translation is CASSRTPHDGTSGRTDTQYF.

The chain joins TRBV12-3 or TRBV12-4 to TRBJ2-7, with no clear D. The V end was cut by 6 bases, the J end by 5 bases, with 20 bases between. CDR3 length: 15 amino acids. The DNA of the CDR3 is TGTGCCAGCAGCCTCCTTCGACGCAGCCTCCACGAGCAGTACGTC. Translated: CASSLLRRSLHEQYV.

This chain links TRBV7-2 with TRBJ1-2; the D gene is possibly TRBD1 (6 bases). Trimming took off 2 bases at V and 10 bases at J, with 14 bases between the two ends. This CDR3 region has 13 residues. Germline loops: CDR1 SGHTA, CDR2 FQGNSA. The CDR3 nucleotides are TGTGCCAGCAGCTTAAACAGGGATGTCCTCTACACCTTC. Amino acids: CASSLNRDVLYTF.

The chain uses TRBV11-2 and TRBJ1-5; D is ambiguous. Germline V gene sequence: CDR1 SGHAT, CDR2 FQNNGV. The CDR3 contains 18 residues. V lost 1 base and J 0 bases, leaving 16 bases between the germline ends. CDR3 DNA sequence: TGTGCCAGCAGCTTAGTTGGGAGTGCGGGGTATAGCAATCAGCCCCAGCATTTT. Protein product: CASSLVGSAGYSNQPQHF.

This chain's CDR3 is CASSFGGSPYEQYV. The CDR3 DNA reads TGTGCCAGCAGCTTTGGGGGGAGCCCCTACGAGCAGTACGTC. The chain employs TRBV7-9 and TRBJ2-7; D is perhaps TRBD2 (6 bases). The CDR3 is 14 amino acids. The V and J ends lost 3 bases and 2 bases respectively, with 11 bases between them. Germline V lookup: CDR1 SEHNR, CDR2 FQNEAQ (reference sequence).

There are a few counts of this clonotype. V is TRBV6-1 and J is TRBJ1-1; D is possibly TRBD1 (6 bases). Per germline, CDR1 MNHNS and CDR2 SASEGT. The CDR3 covers 14 residues. V was pared by 6 bases and J by 0 bases, with 11 bases between. This CDR3 reads CASRNRAVNTEAFF. In nucleotides, the CDR3 is TGTGCCAGCAGGAACAGGGCCGTGAACACTGAAGCTTTCTTT.

A word on this clonotype: A much larger clone lies a single base off, so this may be a read error. The chain links TRBV28 to TRBJ2-3; perhaps TRBD2 as D (5 bases). The germline V and J ends were trimmed by 5 bases and 4 bases, with 13 bases remaining between them. CDR1 is MDHEN and CDR2 is SYDVKM in the germline V gene. The CDR3 length is 14 residues. The CDR3 nucleotides are TGTGCCAGCAGTCCCTCTAGCTCCGCAGATACGCAGTATTTT. Amino acid sequence: CASSPSSSADTQYF.

This chain connects TRBV7-2 to TRBJ2-7; 7 bases fit TRBD1. The CDR3 runs 16 residues. V was pared by 1 base and J by 6 bases, with 12 bases of the junction left unmatched. In germline, CDR1 is SGHTA, CDR2 FQGNSA. The CDR3: CASSLVLTGIFPEQYF. The DNA for the CDR3 is TGTGCCAGCAGCTTAGTGTTGACAGGGATCTTCCCCGAGCAGTACTTC.

This chain uses TRBV7-3 with TRBJ2-2, with TRBD2 matching 12 bases. This CDR3 spans 15 amino acids. V gave up 5 bases and J gave up 6 bases; unmatched junction bases: 4. The germline gives CDR1 SGHTA, CDR2 FQGTGA. The CDR3 nucleotides read TGTGCCAGCAGCAAGACTAGCGGGAGATCCGGGGAGCTGTTTTTT. This gives the protein CASSKTSGRSGELFF.

This CDR3 reads CASSLQSWELFF. For the CDR3, the DNA is TGTGCCAGCAGTTTACAAAGTTGGGAGCTGTTTTTT. The chain is built from TRBV28 and TRBJ2-2; D is ambiguous. Germline V gene sequence: CDR1 MDHEN, CDR2 SYDVKM. V lost 2 bases to trimming and J lost 9 bases, with 7 bases between them. The CDR3 spans 12 residues.

This clonotype was seen a handful of times. The chain carries TRBV29-1 and TRBJ2-7; 12 bases are shared with TRBD2. V dropped 2 bases and J dropped 3; count of bases not matched to a gene: 2. This CDR3 comprises 14 residues. Germline CDR1 SQVTM, CDR2 ANQGSEA. DNA for the CDR3: TGCAGCGTTGAAAAACTAGCGGGAGGCTACGAGCAGTACGTC. It codes for CSVEKLAGGYEQYV.

This rearrangement joins TRBV4-3 to TRBJ2-7; 7 bases agree with TRBD2. Germline CDR1 reads LGHNA; CDR2 reads YSLEER. V shed 1 base, J shed 5 bases, and the junction held 5 bases outside the gene matches. This CDR3 region has 14 residues. The CDR3 DNA reads as TGCGCCAGCAGCCAAGCTAGCGCGGGGGACGAGCAGTACTTC. Protein product: CASSQASAGDEQYF.